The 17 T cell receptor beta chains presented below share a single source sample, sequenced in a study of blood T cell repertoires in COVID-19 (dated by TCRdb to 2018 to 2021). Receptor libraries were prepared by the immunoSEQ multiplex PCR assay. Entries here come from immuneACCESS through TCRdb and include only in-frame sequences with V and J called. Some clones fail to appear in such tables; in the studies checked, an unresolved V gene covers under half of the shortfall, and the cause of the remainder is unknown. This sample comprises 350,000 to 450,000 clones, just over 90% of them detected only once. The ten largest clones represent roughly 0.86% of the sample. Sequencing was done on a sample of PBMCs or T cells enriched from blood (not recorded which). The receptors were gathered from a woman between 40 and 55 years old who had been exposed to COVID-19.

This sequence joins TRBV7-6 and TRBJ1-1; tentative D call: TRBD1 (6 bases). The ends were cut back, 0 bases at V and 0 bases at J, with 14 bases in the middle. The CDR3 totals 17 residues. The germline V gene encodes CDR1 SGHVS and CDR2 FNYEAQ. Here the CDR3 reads CASSLASRGHMNTEAFF. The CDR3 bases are TGTGCCAGCAGCTTAGCGAGCAGGGGCCACATGAACACTGAAGCTTTCTTT.

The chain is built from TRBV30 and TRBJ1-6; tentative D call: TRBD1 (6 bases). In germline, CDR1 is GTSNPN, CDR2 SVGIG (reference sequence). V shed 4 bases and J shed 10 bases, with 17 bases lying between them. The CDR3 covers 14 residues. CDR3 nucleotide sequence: TGTGCCTGGATCAAGGGGGACGGCGGCTCACCCCTCCACTTT. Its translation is CAWIKGDGGSPLHF.

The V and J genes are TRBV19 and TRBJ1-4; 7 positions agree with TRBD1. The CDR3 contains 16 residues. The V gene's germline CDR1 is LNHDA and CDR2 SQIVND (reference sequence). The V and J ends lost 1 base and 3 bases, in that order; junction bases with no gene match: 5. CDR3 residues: CASSIGQGTANEKLFF. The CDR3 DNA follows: TGTGCCAGTAGTATAGGACAGGGAACTGCTAATGAAAAACTGTTTTTT.

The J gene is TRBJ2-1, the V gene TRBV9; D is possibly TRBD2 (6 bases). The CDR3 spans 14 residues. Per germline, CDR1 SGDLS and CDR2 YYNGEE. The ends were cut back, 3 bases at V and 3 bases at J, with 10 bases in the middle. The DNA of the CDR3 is TGTGCCAGCAGCGAGGCGGGAATCTACAATGAGCAGTTCTTC. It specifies CASSEAGIYNEQFF.

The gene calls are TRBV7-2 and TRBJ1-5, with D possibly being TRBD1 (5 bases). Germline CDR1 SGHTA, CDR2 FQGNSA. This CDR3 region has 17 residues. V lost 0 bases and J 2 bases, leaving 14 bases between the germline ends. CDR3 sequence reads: CASSLARGALGNQPQHF. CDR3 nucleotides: TGTGCCAGCAGCTTAGCACGTGGGGCGCTGGGCAATCAGCCCCAGCATTTT.

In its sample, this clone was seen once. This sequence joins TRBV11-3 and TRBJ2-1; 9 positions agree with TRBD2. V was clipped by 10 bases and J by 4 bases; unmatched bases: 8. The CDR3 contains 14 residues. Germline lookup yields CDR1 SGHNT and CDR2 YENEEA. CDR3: CATSETSGYNEQFF. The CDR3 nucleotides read TGTGCCACGTCCGAGACTAGCGGTTACAATGAGCAGTTCTTC. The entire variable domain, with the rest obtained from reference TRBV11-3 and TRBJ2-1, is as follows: EAGVVQSPRYKIIEKKQPVAFWCNPISGHNTLYWYLQNLGQGPELLIRYENEEAVDDSQLPKDRFSAERLKGVDSTLKIQPAELGDSAVYLCATSETSGYNEQFFGPGTRLTVL.

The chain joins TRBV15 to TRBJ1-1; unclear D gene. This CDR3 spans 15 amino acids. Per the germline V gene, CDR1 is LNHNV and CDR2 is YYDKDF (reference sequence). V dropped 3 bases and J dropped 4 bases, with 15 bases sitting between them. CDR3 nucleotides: TGTGCCACCAGCAGGGTCGGAGTTCTGGGCACTGAAGCTTTCTTT. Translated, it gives CATSRVGVLGTEAFF.

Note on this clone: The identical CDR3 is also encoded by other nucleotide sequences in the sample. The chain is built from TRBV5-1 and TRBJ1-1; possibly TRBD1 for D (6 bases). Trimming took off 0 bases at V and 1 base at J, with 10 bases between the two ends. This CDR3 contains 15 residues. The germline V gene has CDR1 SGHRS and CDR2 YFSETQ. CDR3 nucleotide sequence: TGCGCCAGCAGCTTGGGGGTCAGGGGGAACACTGAAGCTTTCTTT. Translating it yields CASSLGVRGNTEAFF.

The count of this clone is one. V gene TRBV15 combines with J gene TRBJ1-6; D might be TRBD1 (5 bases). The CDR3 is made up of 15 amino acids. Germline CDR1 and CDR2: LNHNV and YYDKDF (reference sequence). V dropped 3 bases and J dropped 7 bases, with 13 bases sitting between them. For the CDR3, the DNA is TGTGCCACCAGCAGGAAACAGGCGACCAATTCACCCCTCCACTTT. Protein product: CATSRKQATNSPLHF.

CDR3 in DNA: TGTGCCAGCAGCCCCTGGGGTAAGGGACAGAACACTGAAGCTTTCTTT. It codes for CASSPWGKGQNTEAFF. J is TRBJ1-1 and V is TRBV11-2; weak D call: TRBD1 (6 bases). CDR3 length equals 16 residues. V was pared by 5 bases and J by 1 base, with 17 bases between. CDR1 is SGHAT and CDR2 is FQNNGV in the germline V gene.

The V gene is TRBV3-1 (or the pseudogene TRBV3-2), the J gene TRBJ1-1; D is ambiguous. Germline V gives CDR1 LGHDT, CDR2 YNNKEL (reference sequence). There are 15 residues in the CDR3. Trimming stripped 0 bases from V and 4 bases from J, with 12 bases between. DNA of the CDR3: TGTGCCAGCAGCCAAGATGGGCGGGGAGTCACTGAAGCTTTCTTT. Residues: CASSQDGRGVTEAFF.

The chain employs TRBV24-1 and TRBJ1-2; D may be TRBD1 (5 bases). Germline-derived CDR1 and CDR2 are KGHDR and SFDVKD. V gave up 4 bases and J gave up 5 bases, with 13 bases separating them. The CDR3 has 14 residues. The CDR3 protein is CATSDTQGFYGYTF. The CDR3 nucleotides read TGTGCCACCAGTGACACCCAGGGTTTTTATGGCTACACCTTC.

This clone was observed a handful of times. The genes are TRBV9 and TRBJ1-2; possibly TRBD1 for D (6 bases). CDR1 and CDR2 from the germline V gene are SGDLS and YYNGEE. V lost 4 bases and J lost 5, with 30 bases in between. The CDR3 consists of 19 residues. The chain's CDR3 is CASSPRTESTLSPIYGYTF. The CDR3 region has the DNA TGTGCCAGCAGCCCCCGGACAGAGTCAACCCTATCTCCTATATATGGCTACACCTTC.

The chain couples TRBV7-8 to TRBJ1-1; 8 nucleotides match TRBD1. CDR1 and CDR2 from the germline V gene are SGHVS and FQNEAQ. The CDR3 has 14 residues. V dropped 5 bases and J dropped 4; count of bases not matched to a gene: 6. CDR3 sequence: CASSIFTGGTEAFF. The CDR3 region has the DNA TGTGCCAGCAGCATATTTACAGGGGGCACTGAAGCTTTCTTT.

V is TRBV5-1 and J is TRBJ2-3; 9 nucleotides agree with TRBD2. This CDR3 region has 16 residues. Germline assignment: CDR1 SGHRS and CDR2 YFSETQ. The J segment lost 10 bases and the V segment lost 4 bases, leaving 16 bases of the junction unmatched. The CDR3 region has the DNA TGCGCCAGCAGCATGGGATCTAGCGGGATTGTGGGGGCGCAGTATTTT. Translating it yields CASSMGSSGIVGAQYF. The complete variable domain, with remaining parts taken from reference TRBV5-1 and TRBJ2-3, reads KAGVTQTPRYLIKTRGQQVTLSCSPISGHRSVSWYQQTPGQGLQFLFEYFSETQRNKGNFPGRFSGRQFSNSRSEMNVSTLELGDSALYLCASSMGSSGIVGAQYFGPGTRLTVL.

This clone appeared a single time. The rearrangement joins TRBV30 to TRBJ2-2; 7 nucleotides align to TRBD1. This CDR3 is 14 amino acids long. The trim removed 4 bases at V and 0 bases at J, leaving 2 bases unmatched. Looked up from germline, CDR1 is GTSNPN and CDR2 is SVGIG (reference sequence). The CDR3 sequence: CAWKGQSNTGELFF. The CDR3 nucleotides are TGTGCCTGGAAGGGACAGTCGAACACCGGGGAGCTGTTTTTT.

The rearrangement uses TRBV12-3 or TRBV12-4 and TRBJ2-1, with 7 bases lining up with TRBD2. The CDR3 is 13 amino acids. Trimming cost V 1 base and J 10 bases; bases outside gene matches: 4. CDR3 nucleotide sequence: TGTGCCAGCAGTTTAGTGGGTAGCGGGGAGCAGTTCTTC. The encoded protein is CASSLVGSGEQFF.